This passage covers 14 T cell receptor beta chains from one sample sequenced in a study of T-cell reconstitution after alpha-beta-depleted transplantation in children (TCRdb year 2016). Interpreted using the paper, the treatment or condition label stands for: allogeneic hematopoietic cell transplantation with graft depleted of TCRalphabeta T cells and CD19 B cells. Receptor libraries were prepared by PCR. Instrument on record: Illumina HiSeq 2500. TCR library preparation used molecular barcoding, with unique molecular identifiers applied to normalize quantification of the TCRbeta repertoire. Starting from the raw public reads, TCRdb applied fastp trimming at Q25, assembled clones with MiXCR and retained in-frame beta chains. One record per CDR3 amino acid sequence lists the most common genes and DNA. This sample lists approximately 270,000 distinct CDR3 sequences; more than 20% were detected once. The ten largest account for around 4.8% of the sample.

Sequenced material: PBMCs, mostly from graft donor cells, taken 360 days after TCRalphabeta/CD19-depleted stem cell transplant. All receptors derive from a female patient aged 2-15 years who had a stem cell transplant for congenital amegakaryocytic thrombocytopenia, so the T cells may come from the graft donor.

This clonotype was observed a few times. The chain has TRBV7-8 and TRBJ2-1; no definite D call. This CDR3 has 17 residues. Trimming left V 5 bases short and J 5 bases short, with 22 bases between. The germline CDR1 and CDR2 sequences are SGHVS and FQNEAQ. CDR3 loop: CASSLGHRLLGNNEQFF. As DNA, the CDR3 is TGTGCCAGCAGCCTAGGCCATCGACTTTTGGGGAACAATGAGCAGTTCTTC.

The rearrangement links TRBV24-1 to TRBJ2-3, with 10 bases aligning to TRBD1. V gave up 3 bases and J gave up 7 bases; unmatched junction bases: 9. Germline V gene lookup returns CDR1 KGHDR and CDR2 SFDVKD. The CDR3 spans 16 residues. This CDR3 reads CATSDPLGTGAHTQYF. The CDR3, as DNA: TGTGCCACCAGTGATCCTCTGGGGACAGGGGCTCATACGCAGTATTTT.

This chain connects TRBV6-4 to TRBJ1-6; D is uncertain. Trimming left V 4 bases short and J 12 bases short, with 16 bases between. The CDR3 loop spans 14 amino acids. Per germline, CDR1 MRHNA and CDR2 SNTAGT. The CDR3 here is CASSARRMNQPLHF. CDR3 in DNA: TGTGCCAGCAGTGCCCGGAGGATGAACCAACCCCTCCACTTT.

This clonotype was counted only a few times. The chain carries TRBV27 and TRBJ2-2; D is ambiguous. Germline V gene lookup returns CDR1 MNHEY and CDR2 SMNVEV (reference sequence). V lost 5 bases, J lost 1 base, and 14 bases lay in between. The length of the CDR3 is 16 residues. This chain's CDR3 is CASSPRGRLNTGELFF. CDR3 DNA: TGTGCCAGCAGTCCCCGAGGCAGGTTGAACACCGGGGAGCTGTTTTTT.

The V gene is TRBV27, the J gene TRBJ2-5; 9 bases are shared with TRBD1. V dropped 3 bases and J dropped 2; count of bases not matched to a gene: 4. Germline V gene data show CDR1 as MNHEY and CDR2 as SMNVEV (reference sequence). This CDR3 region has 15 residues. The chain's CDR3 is CASSFDRGGQETQYF. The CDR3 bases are TGTGCCAGCAGTTTCGACAGGGGGGGACAAGAGACCCAGTACTTC.

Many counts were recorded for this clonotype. Here the CDR3 reads CATRALSYNEQFF. The CDR3 DNA sequence: TGCGCCACCCGGGCCCTCTCCTACAATGAGCAGTTCTTC. The chain has TRBV5-1 and TRBJ2-1; no definite D call. CDR1 and CDR2 (germline): SGHRS, YFSETQ. Deletions cut 9 bases from V and 0 bases from J, with 10 bases between. The CDR3 covers 13 residues.

The CDR3 region is CASSFTSAGSGELFF. The CDR3 nucleotides are TGTGCCAGCAGCTTTACTAGCGCGGGGAGCGGGGAGCTGTTTTTT. The chain carries TRBV11-3 and TRBJ2-2; 7 nucleotides line up with TRBD2. Germline-derived CDR1 and CDR2 are SGHNT and YENEEA. With 3 bases clipped from V and 7 bases from J, the junction kept 8 bases outside the gene matches. The CDR3 has 15 residues.

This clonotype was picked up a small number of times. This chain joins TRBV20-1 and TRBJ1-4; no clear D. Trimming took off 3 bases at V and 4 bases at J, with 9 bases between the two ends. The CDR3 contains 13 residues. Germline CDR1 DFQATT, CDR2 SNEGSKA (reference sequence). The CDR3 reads CSARPPINEKLFF. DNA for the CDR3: TGCAGTGCTAGGCCCCCGATTAATGAAAAACTGTTTTTT.

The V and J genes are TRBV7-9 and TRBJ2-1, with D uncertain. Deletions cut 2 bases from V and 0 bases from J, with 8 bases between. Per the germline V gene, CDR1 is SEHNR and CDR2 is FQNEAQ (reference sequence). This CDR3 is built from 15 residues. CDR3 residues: CASSLRSGSYNEQFF. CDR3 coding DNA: TGTGCCAGCAGCTTAAGGTCTGGCTCCTACAATGAGCAGTTCTTC.

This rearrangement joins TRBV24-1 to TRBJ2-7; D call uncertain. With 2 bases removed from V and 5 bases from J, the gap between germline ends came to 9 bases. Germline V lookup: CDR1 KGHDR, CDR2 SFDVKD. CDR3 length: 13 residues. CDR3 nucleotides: TGTGCCACCAGTGATTCCCAACACGACGAGCAGTACTTC. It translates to CATSDSQHDEQYF.

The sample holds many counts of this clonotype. The CDR3 DNA reads TGCAGCGTCACAGGACTAGCGGGTACCGTTGACACCGGGGAGCTGTTTTTT. It yields the protein CSVTGLAGTVDTGELFF. The rearrangement joins TRBV29-1 to TRBJ2-2; 11 nucleotides match TRBD2. Looked up from germline, CDR1 is SQVTM and CDR2 is ANQGSEA. J was trimmed by 3 bases and V by 6 bases; bases with no gene match: 12. This CDR3 comprises 17 residues.

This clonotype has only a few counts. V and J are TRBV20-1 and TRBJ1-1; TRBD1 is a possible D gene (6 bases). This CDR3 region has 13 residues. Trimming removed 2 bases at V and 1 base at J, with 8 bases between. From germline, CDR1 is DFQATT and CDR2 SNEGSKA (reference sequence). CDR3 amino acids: CSARKDRNTEAFF. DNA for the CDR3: TGCAGTGCTAGAAAGGACAGGAACACTGAAGCTTTCTTT.

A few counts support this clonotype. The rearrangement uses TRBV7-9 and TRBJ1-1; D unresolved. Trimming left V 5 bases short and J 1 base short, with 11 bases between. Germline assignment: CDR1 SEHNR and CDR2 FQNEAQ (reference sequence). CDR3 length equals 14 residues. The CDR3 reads CASSLLMGNTEAFF. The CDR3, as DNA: TGTGCCAGCAGCCTTCTCATGGGGAACACTGAAGCTTTCTTT.

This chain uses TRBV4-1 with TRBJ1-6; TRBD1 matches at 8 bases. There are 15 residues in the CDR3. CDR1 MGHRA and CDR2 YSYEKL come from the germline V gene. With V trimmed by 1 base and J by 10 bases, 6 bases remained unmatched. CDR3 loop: CASSQVWDRSSPLHF. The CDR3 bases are TGCGCCAGCAGCCAAGTCTGGGACAGGTCATCACCCCTCCACTTT.